The subject of this entry is one T cell receptor (beta chain). The CDR3 covers 15 residues. CDR1 SGHRS and CDR2 YFSETQ come from the germline V gene. The authors ran a second PCR of roughly 6 to 12 cycles using a sample-barcoded 5' primer and a J-beta primer mix. TCRdb re-called the 5' RACE reads through MiXCR, storing one row per CDR3 protein. Here the sample spans about 640,000 distinct CDR3 sequences, about 54% being singletons. The data are from a study of blood T cells in healthy people across ages. The chain employs TRBV5-1 and TRBJ2-4, with 7 bases fitting TRBD1. The J call may be mistaken, given a closer DNA end match to TRBJ2-7. The receptor was isolated from a man in his sixties in good health. Sample: blood. CDR3 sequence (DNA): TGCGCCAGCAGCTTGGCCCCAGGGGGAAACTACGAGCAGTACTTC. This translates into CASSLAPGGNYEQYF.